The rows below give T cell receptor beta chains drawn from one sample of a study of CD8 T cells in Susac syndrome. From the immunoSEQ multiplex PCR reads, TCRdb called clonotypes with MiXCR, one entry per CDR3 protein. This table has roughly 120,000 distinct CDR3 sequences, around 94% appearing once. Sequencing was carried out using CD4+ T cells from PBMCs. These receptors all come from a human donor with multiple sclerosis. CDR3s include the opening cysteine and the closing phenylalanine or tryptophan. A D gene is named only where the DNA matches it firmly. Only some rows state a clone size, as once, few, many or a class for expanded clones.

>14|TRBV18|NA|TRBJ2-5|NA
CASSPPQGGETQYF
TGTGCCAGCTCACCTCCGCAGGGGGGAGAGACCCAGTACTTC
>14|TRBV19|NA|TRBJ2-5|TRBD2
CASSDRTSQETQYF
TGTGCCAGTAGTGACCGGACTAGTCAAGAGACCCAGTACTTC
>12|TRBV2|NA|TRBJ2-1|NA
CASRLDYNEQFF
TGTGCCAGCAGACTAGACTACAATGAGCAGTTCTTC
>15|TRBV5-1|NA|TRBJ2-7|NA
CASSLEVRGLGEQYF
TGCGCCAGCAGCTTGGAGGTCCGGGGGCTGGGCGAGCAGTACTTC
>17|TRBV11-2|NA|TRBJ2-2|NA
CASSPGHGASGTGELFF
TGTGCCAGCAGCCCCGGACACGGGGCCAGCGGCACCGGGGAGCTGTTTTTT
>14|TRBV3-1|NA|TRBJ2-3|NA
CASEGGGRTDTQYF
TGTGCCAGTGAGGGAGGGGGGCGCACAGATACGCAGTATTTT
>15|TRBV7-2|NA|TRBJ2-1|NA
CASSPAGSSYNEQFF
TGTGCCAGCAGCCCTGCGGGGAGCTCCTACAATGAGCAGTTCTTC
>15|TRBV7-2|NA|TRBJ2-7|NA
CASELGGRPSYEQYF
TGTGCCAGCGAGTTGGGGGGGCGGCCCTCCTACGAGCAGTACTTC
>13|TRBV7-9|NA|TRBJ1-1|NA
CASSLDENTEAFF
TGTGCCAGCAGCTTAGATGAAAACACTGAAGCTTTCTTT
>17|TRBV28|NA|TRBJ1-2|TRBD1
CASRGAGTGASSYGYTF
TGTGCCAGCAGGGGGGCCGGGACAGGGGCCTCTTCCTATGGCTACACCTTC
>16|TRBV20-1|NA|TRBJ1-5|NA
CSVTVGGANSNQPQHF
TGCAGTGTAACCGTGGGAGGAGCTAATAGCAATCAGCCCCAGCATTTT
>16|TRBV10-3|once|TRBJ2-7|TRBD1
CAIRSAPGQGVYEQYF
TGTGCCATCAGATCGGCACCGGGACAGGGGGTTTACGAGCAGTACTTC
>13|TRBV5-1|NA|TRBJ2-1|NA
CASSIDSYNEQFF
TGCGCCAGCAGCATTGACTCATACAATGAGCAGTTCTTC
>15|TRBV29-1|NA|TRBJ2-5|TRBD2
CSVDGRGGPSETQYF
TGCAGCGTTGATGGGCGGGGGGGCCCATCGGAGACCCAGTACTTC
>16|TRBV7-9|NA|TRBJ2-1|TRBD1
CASSLGGTGTHNEQFF
TGTGCCAGCAGCTTAGGTGGGACAGGGACCCACAATGAGCAGTTCTTC
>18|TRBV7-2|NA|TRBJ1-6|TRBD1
CASSLEGQDSSYNSPLHF
TGTGCCAGCAGCTTAGAGGGACAGGATAGCTCCTATAATTCACCCCTCCACTTT
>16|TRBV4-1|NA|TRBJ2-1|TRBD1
CASSQERGQGRNEQFF
TGCGCCAGCAGCCAAGAACGGGGACAGGGGCGGAATGAGCAGTTCTTC
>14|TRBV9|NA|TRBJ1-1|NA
CASSVWERGAEAFF
TGTGCCAGCAGCGTCTGGGAAAGAGGCGCTGAAGCTTTCTTT
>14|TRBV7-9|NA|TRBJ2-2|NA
CASSRTANTGELFF
TGTGCCAGCAGCCGGACAGCGAACACCGGGGAGCTGTTTTTT
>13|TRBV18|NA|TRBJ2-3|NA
CASSTTSTDTQYF
TGTGCCAGCTCAACTACTAGCACAGATACGCAGTATTTT
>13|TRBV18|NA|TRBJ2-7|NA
CASSPRRTYEQYF
TGTGCCAGCTCACCTAGGAGAACCTACGAGCAGTACTTC
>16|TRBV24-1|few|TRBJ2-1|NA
CATSDPTGSSYNEQFF
TGTGCCACCAGTGATCCCACAGGGAGCTCCTACAATGAGCAGTTCTTC
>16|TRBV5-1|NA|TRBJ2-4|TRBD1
CASSLEGRGNENIQYF
TGCGCCAGCAGCCTCGAGGGCAGGGGGAACGAAAACATTCAGTACTTC
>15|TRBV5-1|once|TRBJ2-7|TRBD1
CASSRRTGAGNEQYF
TGCGCCAGCAGCAGAAGGACAGGGGCGGGGAACGAGCAGTACTTC
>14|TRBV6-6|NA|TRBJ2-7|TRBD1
CASSRGQGAHEQYF
TGTGCCAGCAGCCGGGGACAGGGGGCCCACGAGCAGTACTTC
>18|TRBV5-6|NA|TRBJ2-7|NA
CASSLGQGFFRGAYEQYF
TGTGCCAGCAGCTTGGGACAGGGCTTTTTCCGCGGGGCCTACGAGCAGTACTTC
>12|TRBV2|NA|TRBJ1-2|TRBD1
CASSDRAYGYTF
TGTGCCAGCAGCGACAGGGCCTATGGCTACACCTTC
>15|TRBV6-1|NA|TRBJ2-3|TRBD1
CASSEQGARTDTQYF
TGTGCCAGCAGTGAACAGGGGGCCCGCACAGATACGCAGTATTTT
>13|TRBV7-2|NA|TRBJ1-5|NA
CASSFRWDQPQHF
TGTGCCAGCAGCTTTAGATGGGATCAGCCCCAGCATTTT
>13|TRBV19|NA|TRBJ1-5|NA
CASSDRLNQPQHF
TGTGCCAGTAGTGACCGACTCAATCAGCCCCAGCATTTT
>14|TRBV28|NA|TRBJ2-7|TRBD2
CASSSGGSSYEQYF
TGTGCCAGCAGTAGCGGGGGTAGCTCCTACGAGCAGTACTTC
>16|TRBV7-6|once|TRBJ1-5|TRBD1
CASSSKTGGLGQPQHF
TGTGCCAGCAGCTCCAAGACAGGGGGCCTGGGTCAGCCCCAGCATTTT
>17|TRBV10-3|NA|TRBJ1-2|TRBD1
CAISESVRQGKDYGYTF
TGTGCCATCAGTGAGTCAGTCCGACAGGGGAAGGACTATGGCTACACCTTC
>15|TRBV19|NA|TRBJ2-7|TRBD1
CASSLLGTGIYEQYF
TGTGCCAGTAGCCTTCTGGGGACAGGGATCTACGAGCAGTACTTC
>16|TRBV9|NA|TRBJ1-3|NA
CASSVTAGSHGNTIYF
TGTGCCAGCAGCGTAACGGCAGGGTCGCACGGAAACACCATATATTTT
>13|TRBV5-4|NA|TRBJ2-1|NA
CASSPDTHNEQFF
TGTGCCAGCAGCCCCGATACTCACAATGAGCAGTTCTTC
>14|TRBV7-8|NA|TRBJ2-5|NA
CASSLAPWSETQYF
TGTGCCAGCAGCTTAGCCCCTTGGTCGGAGACCCAGTACTTC
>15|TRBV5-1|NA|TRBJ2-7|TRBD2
CASSEWLAGVYEQYF
TGCGCCAGCAGCGAGTGGCTAGCGGGAGTCTACGAGCAGTACTTC
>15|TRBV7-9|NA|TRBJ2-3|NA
CASSLTGTSTDTQYF
TGTGCCAGCAGCTTAACGGGGACTAGCACAGATACGCAGTATTTT
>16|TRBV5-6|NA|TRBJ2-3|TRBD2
CASSYSGSWVGDTQYF
TGTGCCAGCAGCTATAGCGGGAGTTGGGTGGGGGATACGCAGTATTTT
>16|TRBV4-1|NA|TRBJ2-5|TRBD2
CASSQDLTSGPGPQYF
TGCGCCAGCAGCCAAGATCTTACTAGCGGCCCCGGTCCCCAGTACTTC
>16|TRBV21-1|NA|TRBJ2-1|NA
CASSEGTSGRVAEQFF
TGTGCCAGCAGCGAAGGGACTAGCGGGAGGGTGGCTGAGCAGTTCTTC
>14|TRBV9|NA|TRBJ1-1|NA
CASSVEVINTEAFF
TGTGCCAGCAGCGTAGAAGTCATCAACACTGAAGCTTTCTTT
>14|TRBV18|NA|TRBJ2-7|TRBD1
CASSPRDSSYEQYF
TGTGCCAGCTCACCACGGGACAGCTCCTACGAGCAGTACTTC
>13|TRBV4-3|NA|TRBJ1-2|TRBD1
CASSQGQGNGYTF
TGCGCCAGCAGCCAAGGACAGGGCAATGGCTACACCTTC
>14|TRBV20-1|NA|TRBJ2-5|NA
CSASNLTTMETQYF
TGCAGTGCTAGCAATCTTACCACAATGGAGACCCAGTACTTC
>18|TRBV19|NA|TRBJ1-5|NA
CASSFRPSTSYSNQPQHF
TGTGCCAGTAGTTTCCGACCATCGACATCATATAGCAATCAGCCCCAGCATTTT
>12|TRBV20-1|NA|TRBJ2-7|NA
CSVALLCYEQYF
TGCAGTGTGGCACTACTATGCTACGAGCAGTACTTC
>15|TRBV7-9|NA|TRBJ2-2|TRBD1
CASSLGQGFAGELFF
TGTGCCAGCAGCTTAGGACAGGGGTTCGCCGGGGAGCTGTTTTTT
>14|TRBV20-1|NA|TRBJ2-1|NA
CSARGGASYNEQFF
TGCAGTGCTAGAGGGGGGGCCTCCTACAATGAGCAGTTCTTC
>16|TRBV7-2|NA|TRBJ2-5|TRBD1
CASSLHSDRAGETQYF
TGTGCCAGCAGCTTACACTCTGACAGGGCAGGGGAGACCCAGTACTTC